Here is one TCR beta chain with its context. Its target is not known. The data belong to a study of shared clonotypes between healthy human individuals. Study-wide points: A handful of donors showed sharing of about 4.8% of naive CD4 clonotypes. The expectation was that sequencing depth would affect clonotype sharing among donors.

Germline CDR1 and CDR2: SGDLS and YYNGEE. The CDR3 is 15 residues long. After removal of 0 bases from V and 3 bases from J, the junction contained 6 bases not matched to a gene. It was CD45RO-negative cells, positively selected for CCR7, that made up naive CD8 cells, with terminally differentiated effector memory CD45RA+ cells excluded. The data were produced by immunoSEQ multiplex PCR, yet TCRdb's version contains in-frame clones alone and is incomplete. The sample carries about 2.1 million clones, about 93% recorded once. Sequencing was carried out using naive CD8+ T cells from PBMCs. This receptor was taken from a man between 18 and 35 years old in good health. Some clones in this sample may be carry-over from other donors' samples. The chain has TRBV9 and TRBJ2-7; 7 positions match TRBD2. The CDR3 sequence is CASSVGGGSVYEQYF. CDR3 nucleotides: TGTGCCAGCAGCGTAGGCGGCGGGAGCGTCTACGAGCAGTACTTC. The full variable domain, with the rest looked up from reference TRBV9 and TRBJ2-7, is DSGVTQTPKHLITATGQRVTLRCSPRSGDLSVYWYQQSLDQGLQFLIQYYNGEERAKGNILERFSAQQFPDLHSELNLSSLELGDSALYFCASSVGGGSVYEQYFGPGTRLTVT.